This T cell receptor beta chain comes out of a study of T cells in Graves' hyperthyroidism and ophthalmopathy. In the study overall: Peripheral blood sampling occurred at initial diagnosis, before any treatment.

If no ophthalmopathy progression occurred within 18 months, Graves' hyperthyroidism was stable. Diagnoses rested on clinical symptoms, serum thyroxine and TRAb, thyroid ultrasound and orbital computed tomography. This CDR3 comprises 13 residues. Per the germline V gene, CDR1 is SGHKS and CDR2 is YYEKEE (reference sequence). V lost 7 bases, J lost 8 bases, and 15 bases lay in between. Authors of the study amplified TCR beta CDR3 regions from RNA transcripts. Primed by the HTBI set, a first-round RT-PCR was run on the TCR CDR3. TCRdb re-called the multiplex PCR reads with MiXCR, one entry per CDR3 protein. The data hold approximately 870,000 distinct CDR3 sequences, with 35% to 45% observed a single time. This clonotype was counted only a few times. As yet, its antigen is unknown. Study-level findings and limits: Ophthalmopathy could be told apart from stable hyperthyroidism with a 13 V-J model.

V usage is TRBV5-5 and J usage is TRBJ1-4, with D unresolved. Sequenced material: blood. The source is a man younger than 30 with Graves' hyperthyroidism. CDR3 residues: CASGLRREEKLFF. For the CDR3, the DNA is TGTGCCAGCGGACTCAGGCGGGAGGAAAAACTGTTTTTT.